These T cell receptor beta chains were read from a single sample in a study of CD8 T cells in ankylosing spondylitis. TCRdb redid the calling of the 5' RACE reads with MiXCR, one entry per CDR3 protein. The sample includes about 210,000 distinct CDR3 sequences, under 8.5% seen only once; the top ten take around 4.8%. The sequencing sample was made of blood, either unsorted or a sorted T cell fraction (not recorded which). These receptors were taken from a female donor with ankylosing spondylitis or in good health (not recorded which). CDR3s include the opening cysteine and the closing phenylalanine or tryptophan. Each record gives: V gene, J gene, CDR3 protein.

>TRBV7-6|TRBJ2-1
CASSVSGTTYNEQFF
>TRBV7-9|TRBJ2-7
CASSLRVADASYEQYF
>TRBV6-1|TRBJ1-2
CASSPGQGALGYTF
>TRBV5-1|TRBJ1-2
CASSTDTPGVDGYTF
>TRBV4-3|TRBJ2-5
CASSQDLSGSYLETQYF
>TRBV10-3|TRBJ2-5
CAISDSTQETQYF
>TRBV20-1|TRBJ2-5
CSALKSAPLQETQYF
>TRBV10-3|TRBJ1-4
CAIRAGTGDNEKLFF
>TRBV5-1|TRBJ2-7
CASSLRGRPYEQYF
>TRBV11-2|TRBJ2-2
CASSPLGRATGELFF
>TRBV19|TRBJ2-2
CASKDTNTGELFF
>TRBV7-9|TRBJ2-1
CASSFGGVEQFF
>TRBV7-6|TRBJ2-2
CASSLGGVGELFF
>TRBV5-1|TRBJ2-1
CASSFLRGQGTEQFF
>TRBV6-5|TRBJ1-6
CASSYSTGQNSPLHF
>TRBV29-1|TRBJ2-1
CSVEGRAYNEQFF
>TRBV7-2|TRBJ2-7
CASSTYRGYEQYF
>TRBV19|TRBJ1-1
CASSIARPPEAFF
>TRBV3-1|TRBJ2-5
CASSQEGIQGGETQYF
>TRBV5-1|TRBJ2-5
CASSLREGPQETQYF
>TRBV15|TRBJ2-1
CATSRPLAGVDEQFF
>TRBV20-1|TRBJ2-7
CSAMRDTLEQYF
>TRBV20-1|TRBJ1-1
CSARDTGGRNTEAFF
>TRBV20-1|TRBJ1-1
CSASGWTVRFQAFF
>TRBV12-3/TRBV12-4|TRBJ1-5
CASSLGGVNQPQHF
>TRBV5-1|TRBJ2-1
CASSLWSGSDNEQFF
>TRBV20-1|TRBJ2-1
CSASPSGRLIF
>TRBV5-1|TRBJ2-3
CASSSGGSADTQYF
>TRBV6-5|TRBJ1-2
CASSYDRTNYGYTF
>TRBV4-3|TRBJ2-4
CASSQDAGSGIQYF
>TRBV11-2|TRBJ2-3
CASSLDGKGADTQYF
>TRBV7-9|TRBJ1-2
CASSSDRVPYGYTF
>TRBV27|TRBJ1-2
CASSLQGQLASGYTF
>TRBV20-1|TRBJ2-1
CSATQLAGYHYNEQFF
>TRBV29-1|TRBJ2-3
CSAGKGQEYF
>TRBV5-1|TRBJ2-1
CASSLYEGTSGRPYNEQFF
>TRBV19|TRBJ1-4
CASSIRGTRPGEKLFF
>TRBV1|TRBJ1-1
CTSSQDAGAPTFF
>TRBV7-2|TRBJ1-2
CASSLNPTGLYGYTF
>TRBV3-1|TRBJ1-2
CASSQEGEGYTF
>TRBV5-6|TRBJ2-5
CASSLPAGTQYF
>TRBV7-2|TRBJ2-7
CASSPRGQDEQYF
>TRBV4-1|TRBJ2-1
CASSRAGSDYNEQFF
>TRBV5-1|TRBJ2-6
CASSSEGAGANVLTF
>TRBV6-1|TRBJ1-1
CASRVGQGRGVNTEAFF
>TRBV9|TRBJ1-5
CASSVGDRDAYQPQHF
>TRBV7-9|TRBJ2-7
CASSLVGVVEQYF
>TRBV20-1|TRBJ2-5
CSARSPRGRKETQYF
>TRBV5-1|TRBJ2-7
CASSLDRGELYEQYF
>TRBV7-2|TRBJ2-7
CASSSGASGSYEQYF